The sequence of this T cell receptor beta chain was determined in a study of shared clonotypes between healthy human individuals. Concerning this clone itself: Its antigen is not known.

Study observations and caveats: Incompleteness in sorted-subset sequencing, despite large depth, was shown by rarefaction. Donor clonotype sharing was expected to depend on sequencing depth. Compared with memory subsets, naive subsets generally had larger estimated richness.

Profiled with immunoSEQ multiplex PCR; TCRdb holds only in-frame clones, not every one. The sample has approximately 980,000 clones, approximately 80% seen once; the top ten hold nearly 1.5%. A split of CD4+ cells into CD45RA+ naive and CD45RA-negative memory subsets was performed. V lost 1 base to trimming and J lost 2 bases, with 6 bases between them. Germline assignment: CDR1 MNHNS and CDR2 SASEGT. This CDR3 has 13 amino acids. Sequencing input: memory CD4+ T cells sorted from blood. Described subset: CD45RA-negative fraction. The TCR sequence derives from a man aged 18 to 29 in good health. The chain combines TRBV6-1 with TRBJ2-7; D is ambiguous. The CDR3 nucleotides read TGTGCCAGCAGTGAAGTTGGGCCCTACGAGCAGTACTTC. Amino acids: CASSEVGPYEQYF.